This T cell receptor (beta chain) is drawn from a study of identical twins. Overall study results and limits: Recombination models fit unrelated individuals' TCR alpha sharing but underestimated twins'.

This CDR3 contains 15 residues. Germline CDR1 is SGHRS and CDR2 is YFSETQ. The V end was cut by 4 bases, the J end by 1 base, with 15 bases between. In this sample, this clonotype turned up a few times. The antigen is not known. TCRdb independently ran MiXCR on the 5' RACE reads; one entry per CDR3 protein. The sample lists 690,000 or so distinct CDR3 sequences; 8.5% to 9.5% were seen once. The same sample was also studied in work on yellow fever vaccine responses in identical twins.

The sequence came from a young woman in good health. The chain couples TRBV5-1 to TRBJ2-7; possibly TRBD1 for D (6 bases). Sequenced: PBMCs. As DNA, the CDR3 is TGCGCCAGCAGCCATCCGGGGACAACGTCCTACGAGCAGTACTTC. Translating it yields CASSHPGTTSYEQYF.